The 14 T cell receptor beta chains listed next were all sequenced from one sample in a study of cytomegalovirus exposure and HLA in healthy donors. Clones were sequenced by immunoSEQ multiplex PCR, and TCRdb holds only the in-frame ones, with some missing. The repertoire includes 150,000 or so clones, approximately 86% of them detected once, and about 22% sits in the top ten. Sequenced material: PBMCs. These receptors all stem from a man in his late teens or twenties in good health and CMV-seropositive.

The CDR3 bases are TGTGCCAGCAGCTCACGACAGGGGGGCGGCTACACCTTC. This translates into CASSSRQGGGYTF. The chain carries TRBV7-6 and TRBJ1-2, with TRBD1 identical over 9 bases. The trim removed 4 bases at V and 8 bases at J, leaving 5 bases unmatched. The CDR3 has 13 residues. Germline V gene lookup returns CDR1 SGHVS and CDR2 FNYEAQ. The complete variable domain, with remaining parts taken from reference TRBV7-6 and TRBJ1-2, reads GAGVSQSPRYKVTKRGQDVALRCDPISGHVSLYWYRQALGQGPEFLTYFNYEAQQDKSGLPNDRFSAERPEGSISTLTIQRTEQRDSAMYRCASSSRQGGGYTFGSGTRLTVV.

The chain has TRBV25-1 and TRBJ2-7; TRBD1 might be the D (9 bases). CDR1 is MGHDK and CDR2 is SYGVNS in the germline V gene. This CDR3 has 17 amino acids. Trimming stripped 1 base from V and 2 bases from J, with 18 bases between. CDR3 protein: CASSELGGGTGPYEQYF. CDR3 sequence (DNA): TGTGCCAGCAGTGAATTGGGCGGGGGGACAGGGCCCTACGAGCAGTACTTC.

This clone was found once. V gene TRBV7-9 combines with J gene TRBJ1-3; 10 positions match TRBD1. There are 16 residues in the CDR3. Germline trimming cut 5 bases from V and 6 bases from J; bases unmatched to any gene: 10. Germline CDR1 SEHNR, CDR2 FQNEAQ (reference sequence). In DNA, the CDR3 is TGTGCCAGCAGCGCGACGGAGACAGGGGGCTCAAACACCATATATTTT. Translating gives CASSATETGGSNTIYF.

The gene calls are TRBV6-5 and TRBJ1-1; possibly TRBD1 for D (6 bases). CDR1 is MNHEY, CDR2 SVGAGI, per germline. The CDR3 covers 15 residues. With 7 bases removed from V and 1 base from J, the gap between germline ends came to 16 bases. The CDR3 region is CASIHPQGQNTEAFF. The CDR3 DNA is TGTGCCAGCATACATCCTCAGGGACAGAACACTGAAGCTTTCTTT.

This chain joins TRBV6-5 and TRBJ2-3, with D perhaps matching TRBD2 (6 bases). V was trimmed by 2 bases and J by 2 bases, leaving 8 bases between them. CDR1 is MNHEY, CDR2 SVGAGI, per germline. The CDR3 covers 14 residues. CDR3 sequence reads: CASSYREPTDTQYF. In DNA form, the CDR3 reads TGTGCCAGCAGTTACCGGGAGCCCACAGATACGCAGTATTTT.

The DNA for the CDR3 is TGTGCCAGCTCACCCCAGAGCAGGACAGATACGCAGTATTTT. Protein sequence: CASSPQSRTDTQYF. The chain is built from TRBV18 and TRBJ2-3; D call uncertain. Per the germline V gene, CDR1 is KGHSH and CDR2 is LQKENI. The CDR3 runs to 14 residues. Trimming removed 3 bases from V and 3 bases from J, with 10 bases in between.

The chain combines TRBV7-3 with TRBJ2-1; 8 nucleotides match TRBD1. CDR3 length: 15 amino acids. Per germline, CDR1 SGHTA and CDR2 FQGTGA. Trimming took 4 bases from V and 5 from J; bases not matched to a gene: 7. The CDR3 is CASSSDRARNNEQFF. CDR3 in DNA: TGTGCCAGCAGCTCGGACAGGGCCCGAAACAATGAGCAGTTCTTC.

V gene TRBV7-2 combines with J gene TRBJ2-2, with 7 bases that match TRBD1. The CDR3 contains 19 residues. Germline lookup yields CDR1 SGHTA and CDR2 FQGNSA. Trimming cost V 2 bases and J 0 bases; bases outside gene matches: 12. The CDR3 is CASSLRPGQHIANTGELFF. The CDR3 DNA is TGTGCCAGCAGCTTAAGGCCGGGACAGCACATCGCGAACACCGGGGAGCTGTTTTTT.

V usage is TRBV11-3 and J usage is TRBJ2-2, with D tentatively TRBD2 (6 bases). CDR1 SGHNT and CDR2 YENEEA come from the germline V gene. This CDR3 contains 16 residues. With 2 bases removed from V and 5 bases from J, the gap between germline ends came to 15 bases. This CDR3 is CASSLRSGTETGELFF. CDR3 sequence (DNA): TGTGCCAGCAGCTTAAGGTCAGGGACTGAGACCGGGGAGCTGTTTTTT.

A remark on this clone: This sample includes further DNA sequences coding for the same CDR3. The V call is TRBV27, the J call TRBJ1-1; TRBD1 is a possible D gene (5 bases). Germline V gene data show CDR1 as MNHEY and CDR2 as SMNVEV (reference sequence). Trimming removed 2 bases from V and 1 base from J, with 8 bases in between. The CDR3 runs 14 residues. CDR3 bases: TGTGCCAGCAGTTTACTGGGGGGGAACACTGAAGCTTTCTTT. As protein: CASSLLGGNTEAFF.

This chain connects TRBV27 to TRBJ2-7; 8 bases fit TRBD1. CDR1 and CDR2 from the germline V gene are MNHEY and SMNVEV (reference sequence). This CDR3 has 15 residues. The V gene end was trimmed by 2 bases and the J gene end by 5 bases; junction bases not matched to a gene: 8. The CDR3 DNA reads TGTGCCAGCAGTTTACGGACAGGGAACGCGGACGAGCAGTACTTC. Its translation is CASSLRTGNADEQYF.

The chain is built from TRBV10-3 and TRBJ2-1, with 11 bases fitting TRBD2. The junction had 8 bases not matched to a gene; V was cut back by 7 bases and J by 0 bases. Per the germline V gene, CDR1 is ENHRY and CDR2 is SYGVKD. This CDR3 spans 17 amino acids. The CDR3 loop is CAIKTSGTIHSYNEQFF. In DNA form, the CDR3 reads TGTGCCATCAAGACTAGCGGGACGATCCACTCCTACAATGAGCAGTTCTTC.

The V and J genes are TRBV7-8 and TRBJ1-1; tentatively, D is TRBD1 (5 bases). The V gene's germline CDR1 is SGHVS and CDR2 FQNEAQ. V was trimmed by 2 bases and J by 1 base, leaving 11 bases between them. The CDR3 length is 15 residues. CDR3 nucleotide sequence: TGTGCCAGCAGCTTAAATTCCCAGGGGAACACTGAAGCTTTCTTT. Protein product: CASSLNSQGNTEAFF.

In nucleotides, the CDR3 is TGCGCCAGCAGCCAGATGACTAGCGGGTTTAGCACAGATACGCAGTATTTT. It encodes CASSQMTSGFSTDTQYF. This sequence joins TRBV4-3 and TRBJ2-3; 10 bases are shared with TRBD2. Per germline, CDR1 LGHNA and CDR2 YSLEER. The CDR3 runs to 17 residues. Trimming took 3 bases from V and 0 from J; bases not matched to a gene: 6.